These 32 T cell receptor beta chains were sequenced from one sample in a study of blood T cell repertoires in COVID-19. Repertoires were generated with immunoSEQ multiplex PCR, while TCRdb's copy carries only in-frame clones and drops some. Among 200,000 to 250,000 clones listed, approximately 82% were seen once. Sequencing input: peripheral blood. These receptor sequences come from a woman older than 75 with acute or convalescent COVID-19.

This clone was detected only a few times. The CDR3 bases are TGTGCCAGCAGCGCCATAGCGGGCGGCAGGTTCAATGAGCAGTTCTTC. It encodes CASSAIAGGRFNEQFF. This chain connects TRBV11-2 to TRBJ2-1; 7 positions agree with TRBD2. The germline V gene has CDR1 SGHAT and CDR2 FQNNGV. Trimming removed 5 bases from V and 6 bases from J; junction bases left unmatched: 13. This CDR3 contains 16 residues.

The V call is TRBV12-3 or TRBV12-4, the J call TRBJ1-2, with a weak D call TRBD1 (6 bases). The CDR3 contains 12 residues. V shed 4 bases and J shed 8 bases, with 11 bases lying between them. CDR3 sequence reads: CASSWAGAGYTF. As DNA, the CDR3 is TGTGCCAGCAGTTGGGCAGGGGCGGGCTACACCTTC.

The chain is built from TRBV19 and TRBJ2-3; a possible D gene is TRBD1 (6 bases). The CDR3 loop spans 16 amino acids. The germline gives CDR1 LNHDA, CDR2 SQIVND (reference sequence). Trimming cost V 5 bases and J 1 base, with 16 bases left between them. CDR3 nucleotides: TGTGCCAGTAGTGCCGACAGGTTGATAGGCACAGATACGCAGTATTTT. It is translated as CASSADRLIGTDTQYF.

V is TRBV5-1 and J is TRBJ2-3; 13 bases are shared with TRBD2. Per germline, CDR1 SGHRS and CDR2 YFSETQ. Germline trimming cut 5 bases from V and 3 bases from J; bases unmatched to any gene: 6. This CDR3 is built from 16 residues. The CDR3 DNA reads TGCGCCAGCAGGAGGACTAGCGGGAGTCAAACAGATACGCAGTATTTT. Its translation: CASRRTSGSQTDTQYF.

V and J are TRBV7-8 and TRBJ2-5; 7 bases agree with TRBD2. With 5 bases clipped from V and 2 bases from J, the junction kept 5 bases outside the gene matches. The germline V gene has CDR1 SGHVS and CDR2 FQNEAQ. This CDR3 contains 14 residues. DNA of the CDR3: TGTGCCAGCAGCATGGGGGGGGGACAAGAGACCCAGTACTTC. This translates into CASSMGGGQETQYF.

This clone was seen more than once but under ten times. This rearrangement joins TRBV2 to TRBJ2-7, with 11 bases lining up with TRBD1. This CDR3 region has 14 residues. Unmatched junction bases numbered 6, after V lost 7 bases and J lost 4 bases. Germline-derived CDR1 and CDR2 are SNHLY and FYNNEI. CDR3 loop: CASTRTGGEYEQYF. The DNA for the CDR3 is TGTGCCAGCACCCGGACAGGGGGCGAGTACGAGCAGTACTTC.

This clone was observed a single time. The chain has TRBV14 and TRBJ2-1; 7 bases are shared with TRBD2. Germline V gene sequence: CDR1 SGHDN, CDR2 FVKESK. CDR3 length: 19 amino acids. J was trimmed by 3 bases and V by 1 base; bases with no gene match: 15. The CDR3 here is CASSQGPHRTGGLYNEQFF. The CDR3 nucleotides read TGTGCCAGCAGCCAAGGACCCCACCGGACGGGAGGACTCTACAATGAGCAGTTCTTC.

V and J are TRBV11-2 and TRBJ2-5; 7 bases match TRBD2. From germline, CDR1 is SGHAT and CDR2 FQNNGV. J was trimmed by 1 base and V by 2 bases; bases with no gene match: 7. The CDR3 runs to 16 residues. In DNA, the CDR3 is TGTGCCAGCAGCTTATGGAGAGCGGGGTCCCAAGAGACCCAGTACTTC. Translating it yields CASSLWRAGSQETQYF.

The chain recombines TRBV10-3 with TRBJ1-2; D ambiguous. CDR3 length: 15 amino acids. Germline V CDR1 and CDR2: ENHRY, SYGVKD. Between the trimmed V and J ends, which lost 2 bases and 8 bases, there was a span of 18 bases. CDR3 DNA sequence: TGTGCCATCAGTGAGGTTGCCGGAGATAATACAGGCTACACCTTC. Residues: CAISEVAGDNTGYTF.

The chain has TRBV5-5 and TRBJ2-1, with 8 positions matching TRBD2. The CDR3 loop spans 15 amino acids. Trimming at V came to 2 bases and at J to 7 bases, leaving 8 bases not matched to a gene. Germline V lookup: CDR1 SGHKS, CDR2 YYEKEE (reference sequence). As DNA, the CDR3 is TGTGCCAGCAGCTTTGGTCTAGCGGGCCTAAATGAGCAGTTCTTC. This gives the protein CASSFGLAGLNEQFF.

Written as DNA, the CDR3 is TGTGCCAGCAGTTACCTCACTAGCGGGGGGGGCACAGATACGCAGTATTTT. Protein sequence: CASSYLTSGGGTDTQYF. The chain is built from TRBV6-2 or TRBV6-3 and TRBJ2-3, with 13 bases matching TRBD2. V shed 2 bases and J 1 base; nucleotides not matched to a gene: 3. The germline gives CDR1 MNHEY, CDR2 SVGEGT. This CDR3 is built from 17 residues.

J is TRBJ1-3 and V is TRBV15; D may be TRBD1 (5 bases). The CDR3 length is 16 residues. Germline assignment: CDR1 LNHNV and CDR2 YYDKDF (reference sequence). Trimming left V 5 bases short and J 2 bases short, with 16 bases between. This CDR3 reads CATSPSGGVAGNTIYF. Written as DNA, the CDR3 is TGTGCCACCAGCCCATCAGGAGGGGTGGCTGGAAACACCATATATTTT.

This clone was observed a few times. This chain connects TRBV5-1 to TRBJ2-1; TRBD2 aligns across 7 bases. CDR1 SGHRS and CDR2 YFSETQ come from the germline V gene. After removal of 6 bases from V and 7 bases from J, the junction contained 10 bases not matched to a gene. The CDR3 extends over 14 amino acids. As DNA, the CDR3 is TGCGCCAGCACCCCGGGAGGCGGGTGGAATGAGCAGTTCTTC. Its protein product is CASTPGGGWNEQFF. The complete variable domain, with remaining parts taken from reference TRBV5-1 and TRBJ2-1, reads KAGVTQTPRYLIKTRGQQVTLSCSPISGHRSVSWYQQTPGQGLQFLFEYFSETQRNKGNFPGRFSGRQFSNSRSEMNVSTLELGDSALYLCASTPGGGWNEQFFGPGTRLTVL.

The chain joins TRBV7-2 to TRBJ2-7; 11 bases align to TRBD1. The germline V gene encodes CDR1 SGHTA and CDR2 FQGNSA. J was trimmed by 6 bases and V by 10 bases; bases with no gene match: 2. There are 11 residues in the CDR3. The CDR3 protein is CATDRGREQYF. The CDR3 region has the DNA TGTGCCACGGACAGGGGGCGCGAGCAGTACTTC.

This clone was seen only a few times. The chain combines TRBV11-2 with TRBJ1-4; no clear D. CDR3 length: 15 amino acids. Germline V lookup: CDR1 SGHAT, CDR2 FQNNGV. V lost 1 base and J lost 7, with 13 bases in between. This chain's CDR3 is CASSLVRGQLEKLFF. In DNA form, the CDR3 reads TGTGCCAGCAGCTTAGTGCGAGGCCAGCTTGAAAAACTGTTTTTT.

This chain joins TRBV18 and TRBJ1-2, with TRBD1 as a possible D gene (6 bases). CDR1 and CDR2 from the germline V gene are KGHSH and LQKENI. The CDR3 runs 18 residues. V lost 0 bases, J lost 4 bases, and 21 bases lay in between. The CDR3 loop reads CASSPPGPVRQAPYGYTF. DNA for the CDR3: TGTGCCAGCTCACCACCGGGACCGGTTAGACAGGCCCCCTATGGCTACACCTTC.

This chain links TRBV4-1 with TRBJ2-1; D may be TRBD2 (6 bases). Per the germline V gene, CDR1 is MGHRA and CDR2 is YSYEKL. V lost 0 bases, J lost 4 bases, and 16 bases lay in between. The CDR3 runs to 17 residues. In nucleotides, the CDR3 is TGCGCCAGCAGCCAAGAGGGCCGGGGAGGTCTATACAATGAGCAGTTCTTC. This gives the protein CASSQEGRGGLYNEQFF.

This rearrangement joins TRBV28 to TRBJ2-5; tentatively, D is TRBD1 (5 bases). Between the trimmed V and J ends, which lost 5 bases and 5 bases, there was a span of 18 bases. CDR3 size: 15 residues. The germline V gene encodes CDR1 MDHEN and CDR2 SYDVKM. In nucleotides, the CDR3 is TGTGCCAGCAGTCCGCCGAGCAGGGTTGGTGAGACCCAGTACTTC. It codes for CASSPPSRVGETQYF.

The chain couples TRBV5-5 to TRBJ1-5; D may be TRBD1 (5 bases). V lost 3 bases, J lost 4 bases, and 17 bases lay in between. The CDR3 covers 16 residues. Per the germline V gene, CDR1 is SGHKS and CDR2 is YYEKEE (reference sequence). The CDR3 region is CASSWTTGPTNQPQHF. The CDR3 DNA sequence: TGTGCCAGCAGCTGGACCACAGGTCCGACGAATCAGCCCCAGCATTTT. Based on the CDR3 plus reference TRBV5-5 and TRBJ1-5, the full variable domain is DAGVTQSPTHLIKTRGQQVTLRCSPISGHKSVSWYQQVLGQGPQFIFQYYEKEERGRGNFPDRFSARQFPNYSSELNVNALLLGDSALYLCASSWTTGPTNQPQHFGDGTRLSIL.

This chain joins TRBV4-1 and TRBJ1-4, with D possibly TRBD1 on 6 matching bases. This CDR3 region has 16 residues. V was clipped by 8 bases and J by 0 bases, with 16 bases between them. Germline CDR1 MGHRA, CDR2 YSYEKL. The CDR3 loop reads CASRAGVVPTNEKLFF. In nucleotides, the CDR3 is TGCGCCAGCCGTGCAGGGGTGGTACCAACTAATGAAAAACTGTTTTTT.

The chain carries TRBV11-2 and TRBJ1-5, with 7 bases lining up with TRBD1. CDR3 length: 13 residues. Germline-derived CDR1 and CDR2 are SGHAT and FQNNGV. V was pared by 5 bases and J by 4 bases, with 2 bases of the junction left unmatched. CDR3 nucleotide sequence: TGTGCCAGCAGCCAGGGGGGTAATCAGCCCCAGCATTTT. Its translation is CASSQGGNQPQHF. The full variable domain, completed using reference TRBV11-2 and TRBJ1-5, is EAGVAQSPRYKIIEKRQSVAFWCNPISGHATLYWYQQILGQGPKLLIQFQNNGVVDDSQLPKDRFSAERLKGVDSTLKIQPAKLEDSAVYLCASSQGGNQPQHFGDGTRLSIL.

The chain couples TRBV6-5 to TRBJ2-1; 7 bases match TRBD2. The germline gives CDR1 MNHEY, CDR2 SVGAGI. V was clipped by 6 bases and J by 3 bases; unmatched bases: 8. The CDR3 has 15 residues. Here the CDR3 DNA reads TGTGCCAGCAGGCCACCGGGACTATTCTACAATGAGCAGTTCTTC. Amino acid sequence: CASRPPGLFYNEQFF.

The chain combines TRBV18 with TRBJ1-1; D unresolved. The germline V gene encodes CDR1 KGHSH and CDR2 LQKENI. V gave up 4 bases and J gave up 1 base, with 10 bases separating them. The CDR3 consists of 14 residues. The CDR3: CASSLNKENTEAFF. The CDR3 DNA reads as TGTGCCAGCTCACTAAACAAAGAGAACACTGAAGCTTTCTTT.

V is TRBV3-1 (or the pseudogene TRBV3-2) and J is TRBJ2-7, with 7 nucleotides matching TRBD1. The CDR3 length is 14 residues. Germline lookup yields CDR1 LGHDT and CDR2 YNNKEL (reference sequence). The V segment lost 4 bases and the J segment 6 bases; nucleotides outside the gene matches: 9. CDR3 DNA sequence: TGTGCCAGCAGCCTTATCCACACAGGGGCCGAGCAGTACTTC. Translated: CASSLIHTGAEQYF.

The CDR3 DNA reads as TGTGCCAGCAGTGGGGACAGAGCAACTAATGAAAAACTGTTTTTT. Amino acid sequence: CASSGDRATNEKLFF. This chain uses TRBV2 with TRBJ1-4; 7 bases agree with TRBD1. V trimming: 4 bases; J trimming: 0 bases; junction bases outside the gene matches: 2. The germline gives CDR1 SNHLY, CDR2 FYNNEI. The CDR3 extends over 15 amino acids.

This chain links TRBV5-6 with TRBJ1-3; D ambiguous. Per the germline V gene, CDR1 is SGHDT and CDR2 is YYEEEE. The CDR3 covers 15 residues. The germline V and J ends were trimmed by 0 bases and 1 base, with 8 bases remaining between them. CDR3 residues: CASSLVSVSGNTIYF. The CDR3 coding sequence is TGTGCCAGCAGCTTGGTTTCTGTTTCTGGAAACACCATATATTTT.

This clone came up a few times. The chain uses TRBV5-4 and TRBJ1-3, with unresolved D. V dropped 7 bases and J dropped 8 bases, with 16 bases sitting between them. The germline V gene has CDR1 SGHNT and CDR2 YYREEE (reference sequence). This CDR3 spans 13 amino acids. This chain's CDR3 is CASGPGSEDTIYF. CDR3 nucleotide sequence: TGTGCCAGCGGCCCCGGGAGCGAAGACACCATATATTTT.

The chain links TRBV6-2 or TRBV6-3 to TRBJ2-4, with unresolved D. This CDR3 has 15 amino acids. V lost 5 bases and J 4 bases, leaving 15 bases between the germline ends. CDR1 MNHEY and CDR2 SVGEGT come from the germline V gene. DNA of the CDR3: TGTGCCAGCAGTCCGCTAATTCGGTTGAAAAACATTCAGTACTTC. Translating it yields CASSPLIRLKNIQYF.

V gene TRBV2 combines with J gene TRBJ1-2; the D gene is possibly TRBD1 (6 bases). This CDR3 spans 14 amino acids. CDR1 is SNHLY, CDR2 FYNNEI, per germline. Trimming took 11 bases from V and 0 from J, leaving 16 bases between them. CDR3 sequence: CAAGQGLANYGYTF. CDR3 in DNA: TGTGCCGCAGGGCAGGGGCTTGCTAACTATGGCTACACCTTC.

This clone was detected once. The J gene is TRBJ2-7, the V gene TRBV12-3 or TRBV12-4; TRBD2 agrees at 8 bases. The CDR3 spans 13 residues. The junction had 8 bases not matched to a gene; V was cut back by 7 bases and J by 6 bases. CDR3 DNA: TGTGCCAGCAATTGGGCGGGGGGCGGCGAGCAGTACTTC. It specifies CASNWAGGGEQYF.

This clone was picked up one time. The chain is built from TRBV4-3 and TRBJ1-4, with 11 bases identical to TRBD1. CDR1 and CDR2 (germline): LGHNA, YSLEER. CDR3 length equals 15 residues. Germline trimming cut 4 bases from V and 8 bases from J; bases unmatched to any gene: 6. Written as DNA, the CDR3 is TGCGCCAGCAGCCCACGGGACAGGGGGGGGGAAAAACTGTTTTTT. The encoded protein is CASSPRDRGGEKLFF.

The gene calls are TRBV28 and TRBJ1-3; the match to TRBD1 covers 8 bases. CDR1 MDHEN and CDR2 SYDVKM come from the germline V gene. The CDR3 spans 17 residues. The ends lost 7 bases at V and 0 bases at J; junction bases unmatched: 11. CDR3 region: CASKFRTGSNSGNTIYF. CDR3 nucleotide sequence: TGTGCCAGCAAGTTTAGGACAGGGTCAAACTCTGGAAACACCATATATTTT.